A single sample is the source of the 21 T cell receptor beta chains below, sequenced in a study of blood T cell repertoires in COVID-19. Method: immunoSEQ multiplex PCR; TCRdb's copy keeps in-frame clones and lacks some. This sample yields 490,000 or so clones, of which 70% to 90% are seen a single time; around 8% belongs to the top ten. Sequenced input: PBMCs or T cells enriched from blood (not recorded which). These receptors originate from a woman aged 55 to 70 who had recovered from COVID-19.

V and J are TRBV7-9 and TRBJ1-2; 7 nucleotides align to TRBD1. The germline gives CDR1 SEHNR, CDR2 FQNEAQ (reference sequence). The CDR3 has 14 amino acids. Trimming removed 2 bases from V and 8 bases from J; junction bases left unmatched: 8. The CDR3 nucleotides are TGTGCCAGCAGCTTACTCGACAGGGCGGGCGGCTACACCTTC. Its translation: CASSLLDRAGGYTF. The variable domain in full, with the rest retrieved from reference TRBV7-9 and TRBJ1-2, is DTGVSQNPRHKITKRGQNVTFRCDPISEHNRLYWYRQTLGQGPEFLTYFQNEAQLEKSRLLSDRFSAERPKGSFSTLEIQRTEQGDSAMYLCASSLLDRAGGYTFGSGTRLTVV.

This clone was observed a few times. The CDR3 loop is CASSRTGGAYNEQFF. The CDR3 bases are TGTGCCAGCAGCCGAACAGGGGGCGCCTACAATGAGCAGTTCTTC. The chain combines TRBV2 with TRBJ2-1, with 9 bases aligning to TRBD1. The CDR3 has 15 amino acids. Germline-derived CDR1 and CDR2 are SNHLY and FYNNEI. The V and J ends lost 6 bases and 2 bases, in that order; junction bases with no gene match: 5.

The CDR3 here is CASKVPGVGSPLHF. The CDR3 coding sequence is TGTGCCAGTAAAGTTCCGGGGGTAGGGTCACCCCTCCACTTT. The rearrangement joins TRBV6-5 to TRBJ1-6, with D possibly being TRBD1 (5 bases). Trimming cost V 9 bases and J 10 bases, with 19 bases left between them. CDR3 length equals 14 residues. Germline V gene sequence: CDR1 MNHEY, CDR2 SVGAGI.

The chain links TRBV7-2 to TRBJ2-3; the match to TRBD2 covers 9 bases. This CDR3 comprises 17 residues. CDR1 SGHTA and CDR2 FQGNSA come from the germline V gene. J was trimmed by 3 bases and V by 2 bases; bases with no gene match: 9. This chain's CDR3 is CASSLIRLADGTDTQYF. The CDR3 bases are TGTGCCAGCAGCTTAATACGACTAGCGGACGGGACAGATACGCAGTATTTT. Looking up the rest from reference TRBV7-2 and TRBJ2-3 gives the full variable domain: GAGVSQSPSNKVTEKGKDVELRCDPISGHTALYWYRQSLGQGLEFLIYFQGNSAPDKSGLPSDRFSAERTGGSVSTLTIQRTQQEDSAVYLCASSLIRLADGTDTQYFGPGTRLTVL.

The CDR3 protein is CASSLVRGPDTQYF. The CDR3 DNA is TGTGCCAGCAGCTTAGTGCGGGGGCCAGATACGCAGTATTTT. The chain is built from TRBV7-8 and TRBJ2-3; D may be TRBD2 (7 bases). V was shortened by 1 base and J by 4 bases, with 9 bases between the two germline ends. Germline V gene lookup returns CDR1 SGHVS and CDR2 FQNEAQ. The CDR3 spans 14 residues.

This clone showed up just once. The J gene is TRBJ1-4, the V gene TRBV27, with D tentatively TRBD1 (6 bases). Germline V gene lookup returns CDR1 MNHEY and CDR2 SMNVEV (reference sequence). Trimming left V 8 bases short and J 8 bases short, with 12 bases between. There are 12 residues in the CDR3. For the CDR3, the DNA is TGTGCCAGCTCTCACACAGGGGAAAAACTGTTTTTT. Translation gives CASSHTGEKLFF. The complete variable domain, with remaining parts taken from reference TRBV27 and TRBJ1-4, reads EAQVTQNPRYLITVTGKKLTVTCSQNMNHEYMSWYRQDPGLGLRQIYYSMNVEVTDKGDVPEGYKVSRKEKRNFPLILESPSPNQTSLYFCASSHTGEKLFFGSGTQLSVL.

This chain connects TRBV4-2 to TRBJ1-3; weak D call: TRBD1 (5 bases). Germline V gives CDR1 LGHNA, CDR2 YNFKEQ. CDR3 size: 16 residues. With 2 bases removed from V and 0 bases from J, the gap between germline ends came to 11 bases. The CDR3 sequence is CASSQTPQGSGNTIYF. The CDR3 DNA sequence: TGTGCCAGCAGCCAAACCCCCCAGGGCTCTGGAAACACCATATATTTT.

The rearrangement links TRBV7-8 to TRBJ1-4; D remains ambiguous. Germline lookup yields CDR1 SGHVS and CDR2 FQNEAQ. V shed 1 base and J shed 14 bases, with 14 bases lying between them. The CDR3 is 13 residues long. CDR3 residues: CASSLDPGVRLFF. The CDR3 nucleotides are TGTGCCAGCAGCTTAGATCCCGGGGTACGGCTGTTTTTT.

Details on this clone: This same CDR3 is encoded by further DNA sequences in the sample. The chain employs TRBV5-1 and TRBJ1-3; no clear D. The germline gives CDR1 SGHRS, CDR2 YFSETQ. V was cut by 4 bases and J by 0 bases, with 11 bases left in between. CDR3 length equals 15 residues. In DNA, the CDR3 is TGCGCCAGCAGCCTCACCGGGATCTCTGGAAACACCATATATTTT. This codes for CASSLTGISGNTIYF.

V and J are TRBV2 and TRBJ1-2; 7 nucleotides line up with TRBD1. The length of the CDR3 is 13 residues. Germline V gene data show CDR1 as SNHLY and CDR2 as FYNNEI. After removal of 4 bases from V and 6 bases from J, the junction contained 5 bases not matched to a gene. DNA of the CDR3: TGTGCCAGCAGTGGAGGGGGCGGAAATGGCTACACCTTC. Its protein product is CASSGGGGNGYTF.

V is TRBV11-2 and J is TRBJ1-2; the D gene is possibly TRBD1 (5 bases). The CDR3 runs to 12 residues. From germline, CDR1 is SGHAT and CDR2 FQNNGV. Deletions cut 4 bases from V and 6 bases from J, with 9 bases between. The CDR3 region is CASSWGGDGYTF. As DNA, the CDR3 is TGTGCCAGCAGCTGGGGCGGGGATGGCTACACCTTC.

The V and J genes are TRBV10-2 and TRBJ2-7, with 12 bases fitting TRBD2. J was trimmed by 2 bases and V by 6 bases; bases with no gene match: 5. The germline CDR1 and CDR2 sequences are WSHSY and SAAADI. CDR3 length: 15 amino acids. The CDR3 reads CASRTSGGPPYEQYF. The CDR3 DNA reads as TGCGCCAGCAGGACTAGCGGGGGCCCTCCCTACGAGCAGTACTTC.

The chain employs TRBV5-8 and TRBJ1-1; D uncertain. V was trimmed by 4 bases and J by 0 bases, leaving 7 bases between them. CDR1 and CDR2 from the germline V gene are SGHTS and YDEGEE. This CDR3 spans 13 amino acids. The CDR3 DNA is TGTGCCAGCAGCCCGACAATGAACACTGAAGCTTTCTTT. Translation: CASSPTMNTEAFF.

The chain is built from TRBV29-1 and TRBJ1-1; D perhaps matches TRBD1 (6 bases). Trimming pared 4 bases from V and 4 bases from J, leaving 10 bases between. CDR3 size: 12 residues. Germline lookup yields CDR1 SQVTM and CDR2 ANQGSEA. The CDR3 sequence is CSVATGSTEAFF. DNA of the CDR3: TGCAGCGTTGCTACAGGGTCCACTGAAGCTTTCTTT.

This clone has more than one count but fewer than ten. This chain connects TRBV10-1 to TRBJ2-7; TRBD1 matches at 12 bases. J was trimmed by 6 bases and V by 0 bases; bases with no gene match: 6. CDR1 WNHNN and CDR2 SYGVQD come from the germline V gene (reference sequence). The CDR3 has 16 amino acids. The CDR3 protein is CASSESVRDRGLEQYF. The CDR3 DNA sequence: TGCGCCAGCAGTGAGTCGGTTCGGGACAGGGGGCTCGAGCAGTACTTC.

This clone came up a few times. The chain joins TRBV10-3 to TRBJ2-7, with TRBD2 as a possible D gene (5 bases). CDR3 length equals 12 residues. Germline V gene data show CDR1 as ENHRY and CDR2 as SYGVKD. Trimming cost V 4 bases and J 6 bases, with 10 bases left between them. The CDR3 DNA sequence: TGTGCCATCAGTGTTTCAGGAGGCGAGCAGTACGTC. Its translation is CAISVSGGEQYV.

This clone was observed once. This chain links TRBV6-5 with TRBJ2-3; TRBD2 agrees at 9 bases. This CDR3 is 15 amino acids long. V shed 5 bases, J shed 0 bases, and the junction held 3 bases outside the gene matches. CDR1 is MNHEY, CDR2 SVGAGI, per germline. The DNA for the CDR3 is TGTGCCAGCAGTCGACTAGCGGCTAGCACAGATACGCAGTATTTT. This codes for CASSRLAASTDTQYF.

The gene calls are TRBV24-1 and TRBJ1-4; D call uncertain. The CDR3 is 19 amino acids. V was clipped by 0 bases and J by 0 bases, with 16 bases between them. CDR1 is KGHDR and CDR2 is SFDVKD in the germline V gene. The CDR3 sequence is CATSDLGRERGTTNEKLFF. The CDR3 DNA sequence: TGTGCCACCAGTGATTTGGGGCGGGAACGTGGGACAACTAATGAAAAACTGTTTTTT.

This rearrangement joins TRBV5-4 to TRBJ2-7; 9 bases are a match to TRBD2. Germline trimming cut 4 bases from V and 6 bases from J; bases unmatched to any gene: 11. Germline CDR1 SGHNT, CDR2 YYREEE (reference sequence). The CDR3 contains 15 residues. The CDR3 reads CASSRAGGRRSEQYF. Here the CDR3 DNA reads TGTGCCAGCAGCCGGGCGGGGGGGAGGCGTTCCGAGCAGTACTTC.

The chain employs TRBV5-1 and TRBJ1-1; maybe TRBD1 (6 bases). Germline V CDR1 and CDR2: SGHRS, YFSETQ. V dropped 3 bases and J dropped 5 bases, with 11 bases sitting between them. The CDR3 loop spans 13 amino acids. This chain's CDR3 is CASSSGQRTEAFF. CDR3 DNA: TGCGCCAGCAGCTCCGGACAGAGGACTGAAGCTTTCTTT.

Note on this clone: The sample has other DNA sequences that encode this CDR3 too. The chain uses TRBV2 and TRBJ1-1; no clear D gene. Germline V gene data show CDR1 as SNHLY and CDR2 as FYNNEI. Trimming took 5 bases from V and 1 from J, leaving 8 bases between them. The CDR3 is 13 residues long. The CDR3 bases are TGTGCCAGCAGTCGGACTGAGAACACTGAAGCTTTCTTT. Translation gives CASSRTENTEAFF.